In its sample, the clone carrying this TCR beta chain was seen a few times. Its antigen is not known. The sample belongs to a study of T-cell memory formation after mild COVID-19. Study-level results: Pre-infection memory already had some responding clones, implying cross-reactive memory joined.

V shed 3 bases and J shed 8 bases, with 11 bases lying between them. The CDR3 has 14 residues. Per the germline V gene, CDR1 is LNHDA and CDR2 is SQIVND (reference sequence). TCRdb re-derived calls from the 5' RACE reads in MiXCR, one entry per CDR3 protein. The data show around 390,000 distinct CDR3 sequences, with 15% to 20% seen just once and 20% to 25% held by the top ten. Specimen: PBMCs or a T cell subset sorted from them (not recorded which). This receptor was identified in a man younger than 30 who had mild COVID-19 (a few samples of this study predate the infection). Cell type and time point are not known. The chain recombines TRBV19 with TRBJ1-6; D not resolved. CDR3 amino acids: CASSIEGLDSPLHF. The DNA of the CDR3 is TGTGCCAGTAGTATCGAGGGCCTGGATTCACCCCTCCACTTT.